A single sample is the source of the 27 T cell receptor beta chains below, sequenced in a study of blood T cell repertoires in COVID-19. Generated by immunoSEQ multiplex PCR, the TCRdb table keeps only in-frame clones and is missing some. The sample lists 300,000 to 400,000 clones, more than 75% occurring once. Sequenced sample: peripheral blood. The receptors here all came from a woman aged 45-65 years with COVID-19, enrolled during active disease.

This chain joins TRBV5-1 and TRBJ2-6; 7 bases line up with TRBD1. The V gene end was trimmed by 4 bases and the J gene end by 1 base; junction bases not matched to a gene: 8. The CDR3 sequence is 17 residues long. Looked up from germline, CDR1 is SGHRS and CDR2 is YFSETQ. This CDR3 is CASSRPGTESGANVLTF. DNA for the CDR3: TGCGCCAGCAGCCGTCCCGGGACAGAGTCTGGGGCCAACGTCCTGACTTTC.

The V call is TRBV6-5, the J call TRBJ1-4; 7 positions agree with TRBD1. This CDR3 has 13 residues. CDR1 is MNHEY, CDR2 SVGAGI, per germline. The V and J ends lost 8 bases and 5 bases, in that order; junction bases with no gene match: 5. The CDR3 DNA follows: TGTGCCAGCGGGGGACAGCTAAATGAAAAACTGTTTTTT. Translation gives CASGGQLNEKLFF.

There are a few counts of this clone. The DNA of the CDR3 is TGTGCCAGTAGTAGGACAGGGGGCGAAAAACTGTTTTTT. It specifies CASSRTGGEKLFF. The chain has TRBV19 and TRBJ1-4; 11 bases match TRBD1. Germline-derived CDR1 and CDR2 are LNHDA and SQIVND (reference sequence). Germline trimming cut 4 bases from V and 8 bases from J; bases unmatched to any gene: 0. The CDR3 length is 13 residues.

This clone appeared a single time. The chain links TRBV6-2 or TRBV6-3 to TRBJ2-7; possible D gene TRBD1, 5 bases. CDR3 size: 15 residues. CDR1 is MNHEY and CDR2 is SVGEGT in the germline V gene. V dropped 2 bases and J dropped 5 bases, with 16 bases sitting between them. The DNA of the CDR3 is TGTGCCAGCAGTTACCCAAACCAGGGCGACGACGAGCAGTACTTC. Its protein is CASSYPNQGDDEQYF.

The chain combines TRBV21-1 with TRBJ2-5; the D call in the table, TRBD2, was not verified against the DNA. TRBV21-1 is classified as a pseudogene. CDR3 length equals 15 residues. The CDR3 DNA reads as TGTGCCAGCAGCAAAGTACTTCATTGTCAAGAGACCCAGTACTTC. Translation gives CASSKVLHCQETQYF.

V is TRBV13 and J is TRBJ2-1; TRBD2 agrees at 8 bases. The germline V gene encodes CDR1 PRHDT and CDR2 FYEKMQ (reference sequence). J was trimmed by 8 bases and V by 3 bases; bases with no gene match: 12. The CDR3 consists of 16 residues. The CDR3 is CASSFDGAGAIDEQFF. CDR3 in DNA: TGTGCCAGCAGCTTTGACGGAGCGGGAGCCATTGATGAGCAGTTCTTC.

This chain joins TRBV5-4 and TRBJ1-4, with D possibly TRBD1 on 6 matching bases. Germline lookup yields CDR1 SGHNT and CDR2 YYREEE (reference sequence). The CDR3 covers 16 residues. Trimming took 2 bases from V and 0 from J, leaving 11 bases between them. The CDR3 DNA follows: TGTGCCAGCAGCTTTGGGGGCCGGGCAACTAATGAAAAACTGTTTTTT. It codes for CASSFGGRATNEKLFF.

The chain has TRBV11-2 and TRBJ2-7, with TRBD2 matching over 7 bases. The V gene end was trimmed by 1 base and the J gene end by 2 bases; junction bases not matched to a gene: 8. CDR1 SGHAT and CDR2 FQNNGV come from the germline V gene. The CDR3 runs 16 residues. In DNA form, the CDR3 reads TGTGCCAGCAGCTTAGTTGGGCTAGCGGAGACCTACGAGCAGTACTTC. Its translation: CASSLVGLAETYEQYF.

V usage is TRBV19 and J usage is TRBJ2-3, with a weak D call TRBD1 (6 bases). V was clipped by 5 bases and J by 5 bases, with 20 bases between them. This CDR3 comprises 16 residues. Germline CDR1 LNHDA, CDR2 SQIVND (reference sequence). The CDR3 spells CASSPRAGASIDTQYF. The CDR3 nucleotides are TGTGCCAGTAGTCCTCGGGCAGGGGCCAGTATAGATACGCAGTATTTT.

V is TRBV29-1 and J is TRBJ2-5, with TRBD2 as a possible D gene (5 bases). Per the germline V gene, CDR1 is SQVTM and CDR2 is ANQGSEA. The CDR3 is 14 residues long. Trimming took off 4 bases at V and 4 bases at J, with 16 bases between the two ends. CDR3 in DNA: TGCAGCGTTGTAAGGGCGCCGGGAATAGAGACCCAGTACTTC. It codes for CSVVRAPGIETQYF.

V usage is TRBV3-1 (or the pseudogene TRBV3-2) and J usage is TRBJ1-3, with D perhaps TRBD1 (5 bases). This CDR3 is built from 19 residues. Germline V gene sequence: CDR1 LGHDT, CDR2 YNNKEL (reference sequence). V shed 2 bases and J shed 4 bases, with 24 bases lying between them. In DNA form, the CDR3 reads TGTGCCAGCAGCCAACCGTACCTAACTTGGGAGGGGCAAGGAAACACCATATATTTT. Translation: CASSQPYLTWEGQGNTIYF.

V and J are TRBV11-2 and TRBJ2-4; possibly TRBD2 for D (5 bases). The CDR3 loop spans 15 amino acids. Looked up from germline, CDR1 is SGHAT and CDR2 is FQNNGV. The V gene lost 1 base and the J gene lost 3 bases, with 10 bases spanning the gap. The CDR3 reads CASSLGGLDKNIQYF. CDR3 DNA: TGTGCCAGCAGCTTAGGCGGGTTGGACAAAAACATTCAGTACTTC. Looking up the rest from reference TRBV11-2 and TRBJ2-4 gives the full variable domain: EAGVAQSPRYKIIEKRQSVAFWCNPISGHATLYWYQQILGQGPKLLIQFQNNGVVDDSQLPKDRFSAERLKGVDSTLKIQPAKLEDSAVYLCASSLGGLDKNIQYFGAGTRLSVL.

J is TRBJ1-6 and V is TRBV9; 7 nucleotides agree with TRBD1. There are 17 residues in the CDR3. The J segment lost 2 bases and the V segment lost 0 bases, leaving 5 bases of the junction unmatched. Germline V CDR1 and CDR2: SGDLS, YYNGEE. The DNA for the CDR3 is TGTGCCAGCAGCGTAGGTACACAGGGGACCTATAATTCACCCCTCCACTTT. This codes for CASSVGTQGTYNSPLHF.

The chain employs TRBV11-2 and TRBJ2-3; 8 bases agree with TRBD2. CDR1 and CDR2 (germline): SGHAT, FQNNGV. V lost 5 bases and J lost 2; bases outside the gene matches: 9. The CDR3 sequence is 16 residues long. DNA of the CDR3: TGTGCCAGCAGCCCCGGACTAGCAGTTACCACAGATACGCAGTATTTT. It is translated as CASSPGLAVTTDTQYF.

This chain joins TRBV12-5 and TRBJ2-7; D call uncertain. V lost 0 bases to trimming and J lost 12 bases, with 12 bases between them. CDR1 and CDR2 from the germline V gene are LGHNT and FRNRAP. The CDR3 is 12 residues long. The DNA for the CDR3 is TGTGCTAGTGGTTTGGTACTAACGCTTCCGTACTTC. It codes for CASGLVLTLPYF.

Only one count was recorded for this clone. The chain joins TRBV7-8 to TRBJ2-1; 14 positions agree with TRBD2. V lost 6 bases to trimming and J lost 8 bases; unmatched junction nucleotides: 9. Germline values: CDR1 SGHVS, CDR2 FQNEAQ. The CDR3 contains 16 residues. The CDR3 DNA reads as TGTGCCAGCAGAATGTTGACTAGCGGGAGGGTAGATGAGCAGTTCTTC. Amino acids: CASRMLTSGRVDEQFF.

The chain carries TRBV14 and TRBJ2-3; TRBD2 matches 11 bases. The CDR3 runs to 17 residues. J gave up 1 base and V 1 base, and 4 bases lay outside the gene matches. CDR1 and CDR2 from the germline V gene are SGHDN and FVKESK. The CDR3 loop is CASSQAELAGGTDTQYF. The DNA of the CDR3 is TGTGCCAGCAGCCAAGCTGAACTAGCGGGAGGCACAGATACGCAGTATTTT. Full variable domain (remainder filled in from reference TRBV14 and TRBJ2-3): EAGVTQFPSHSVIEKGQTVTLRCDPISGHDNLYWYRRVMGKEIKFLLHFVKESKQDESGMPNNRFLAERTGGTYSTLKVQPAELEDSGVYFCASSQAELAGGTDTQYFGPGTRLTVL.

The chain employs TRBV5-4 and TRBJ1-1, with a weak D call TRBD1 (5 bases). The CDR3 totals 13 residues. V lost 5 bases to trimming and J lost 7 bases, with 15 bases between them. Looked up from germline, CDR1 is SGHNT and CDR2 is YYREEE (reference sequence). CDR3 region: CASSVQAFGEAFF. The CDR3 DNA reads TGTGCCAGCAGTGTACAGGCGTTCGGTGAAGCTTTCTTT.

This chain uses TRBV7-8 with TRBJ1-6; the match to TRBD1 covers 7 bases. V was pared by 6 bases and J by 0 bases, with 11 bases of the junction left unmatched. The CDR3 contains 18 residues. Germline CDR1 SGHVS, CDR2 FQNEAQ. The CDR3 region is CASRLEPTGSSYNSPLHF. The CDR3, as DNA: TGTGCCAGCAGACTAGAGCCGACAGGGAGCTCCTATAATTCACCCCTCCACTTT.

The chain recombines TRBV12-3 or TRBV12-4 with TRBJ2-1; D gene ambiguous. With 6 bases removed from V and 7 bases from J, the gap between germline ends came to 10 bases. The CDR3 loop spans 12 amino acids. The CDR3, as DNA: TGTGCCAGCAGATCTGACTTTAATGAGCAGTTCTTC. The encoded protein is CASRSDFNEQFF.

The chain uses TRBV4-3 and TRBJ2-7; D is possibly TRBD2 (6 bases). CDR3 length: 15 residues. From germline, CDR1 is LGHNA and CDR2 YSLEER. The V end was cut by 0 bases, the J end by 8 bases, with 17 bases between. The CDR3 spells CASSQDLAGRYQQYF. DNA of the CDR3: TGCGCCAGCAGCCAAGACTTGGCGGGACGGTATCAGCAGTACTTC.

The rearrangement uses TRBV27 and TRBJ1-5; 8 nucleotides align to TRBD1. Germline V CDR1 and CDR2: MNHEY, SMNVEV (reference sequence). Trimming took 3 bases from V and 5 from J; bases not matched to a gene: 0. There are 13 residues in the CDR3. The CDR3 is CASSLDRDQPQHF. For the CDR3, the DNA is TGTGCCAGCAGTTTGGACAGGGATCAGCCCCAGCATTTT.

The V gene is TRBV3-1 (or the pseudogene TRBV3-2), the J gene TRBJ2-1, with 11 positions matching TRBD2. CDR3 size: 19 residues. Germline V gene lookup returns CDR1 LGHDT and CDR2 YNNKEL (reference sequence). Germline trimming cut 2 bases from V and 2 bases from J; bases unmatched to any gene: 11. The CDR3 bases are TGTGCCAGCAGCCAAAGCTCAATAGCGGGAGGGTGGACCTACAATGAGCAGTTCTTC. It translates to CASSQSSIAGGWTYNEQFF.

This sequence joins TRBV5-4 and TRBJ1-6; TRBD1 is a possible D gene (6 bases). Germline CDR1 and CDR2: SGHNT and YYREEE (reference sequence). The CDR3 spans 19 residues. V lost 0 bases, J lost 0 bases, and 16 bases lay in between. The CDR3 sequence is CASSLGAGASSSYNSPLHF. The CDR3 bases are TGTGCCAGCAGCTTGGGGGCAGGGGCCTCGAGCTCCTATAATTCACCCCTCCACTTT.

V usage is TRBV28 and J usage is TRBJ2-7; D might be TRBD1 (5 bases). The CDR3 length is 12 residues. Trimming took 6 bases from V and 5 from J, leaving 11 bases between them. Germline V gene lookup returns CDR1 MDHEN and CDR2 SYDVKM. The CDR3, as DNA: TGTGCCAGCAGGCCAGACAGCGACGAGCAGTACTTC. The encoded protein is CASRPDSDEQYF. The full variable domain, completed using reference TRBV28 and TRBJ2-7, is DVKVTQSSRYLVKRTGEKVFLECVQDMDHENMFWYRQDPGLGLRLIYFSYDVKMKEKGDIPEGYSVSREKKERFSLILESASTNQTSMYLCASRPDSDEQYFGPGTRLTVT.

The rearrangement joins TRBV11-3 to TRBJ1-1; D not certain. Trimming left V 3 bases short and J 1 base short, with 9 bases between. CDR3 length: 14 residues. Germline V gives CDR1 SGHNT, CDR2 YENEEA. CDR3 in amino acids: CASSFRAGNTEAFF. The CDR3 nucleotides read TGTGCCAGCAGCTTTCGCGCAGGGAACACTGAAGCTTTCTTT.

Notes on this clone: This sample also contains other DNA sequences that code for the same CDR3. The chain recombines TRBV6-5 with TRBJ2-7; the match to TRBD1 covers 11 bases. Trimming at V came to 5 bases and at J to 3 bases, leaving 3 bases not matched to a gene. This CDR3 has 14 residues. Germline V gives CDR1 MNHEY, CDR2 SVGAGI. This CDR3 is CASSRGQGGYEQYF. The CDR3 coding sequence is TGTGCCAGCAGTAGGGGACAGGGGGGCTACGAGCAGTACTTC.